This is a list of T cell receptor beta chains from one sample in a study of technical replicates of blood from several donors. Profiling relied on immunoSEQ multiplex PCR, and the TCRdb table lists in-frame clones only, not all of them. The data show more than 90,000 clones, almost 96% seen once. The sample comprised T cells isolated from PBMCs. The receptors originated from a human donor in good health. CDR3s include the opening cysteine and the closing phenylalanine or tryptophan. D genes are given only for firm matches. The size of a clone is reported for some rows only, either as once, few or many, or as a class for expanded clones.

D: .; size: once; J: TRBJ2-1; V: TRBV18; CDR3: CASSPIPVGRTYNEQFF; DNA: TGTGCCAGCTCACCAATTCCAGTCGGGAGAACCTACAATGAGCAGTTCTTC
D: .; size: .; J: TRBJ1-5; V: TRBV30; CDR3: CAWSYGSNQPQHF; DNA: TGTGCCTGGAGTTACGGTAGCAATCAGCCCCAGCATTTT
D: .; size: .; J: TRBJ1-6; V: TRBV5-1; CDR3: CASSLGTRGSPLHF; DNA: TGCGCCAGCAGCCTTGGAACCCGGGGTTCACCCCTCCACTTT
D: TRBD2; size: .; J: TRBJ2-7; V: TRBV27; CDR3: CASSFDSGGYAEQYF; DNA: TGTGCCAGCAGTTTCGATAGCGGGGGGTATGCCGAGCAGTACTTC
D: .; size: .; J: TRBJ1-6; V: TRBV4-1; CDR3: CASSQDRSRSYNSPLHF; DNA: TGCGCCAGCAGCCAAGATCGGTCTCGCTCCTATAATTCACCCCTCCACTTT
D: .; size: .; J: TRBJ1-1; V: TRBV6-1; CDR3: CASSEDSPVMNTEAFF; DNA: TGTGCCAGCAGTGAAGATAGTCCCGTCATGAACACTGAAGCTTTCTTT
D: TRBD2; size: .; J: TRBJ2-3; V: TRBV7-2; CDR3: CASSFAGGLGDTQYF; DNA: TGTGCCAGCAGCTTCGCGGGGGGTCTTGGGGATACGCAGTATTTT
D: TRBD2; size: .; J: TRBJ2-2; V: TRBV6-6; CDR3: CASTLSQGLTGELFF; DNA: TGTGCCAGCACTCTGAGTCAGGGACTAACCGGGGAGCTGTTTTTT
D: TRBD1; size: .; J: TRBJ2-2; V: TRBV12-5; CDR3: CASGLVRTGENTGELFF; DNA: TGTGCTAGTGGTTTGGTCCGGACAGGGGAAAACACCGGGGAGCTGTTTTTT
D: TRBD1; size: .; J: TRBJ1-2; V: TRBV5-6; CDR3: CASSFGQGINYGYTF; DNA: TGTGCCAGCAGCTTCGGACAGGGAATTAACTATGGCTACACCTTC
D: .; size: .; J: TRBJ2-1; V: TRBV2; CDR3: CASGKLRLAEEQFF; DNA: TGTGCCAGCGGAAAACTGCGTCTAGCAGAGGAGCAGTTCTTC
D: .; size: .; J: TRBJ1-2; V: TRBV7-8; CDR3: CASSLVQDGYTF; DNA: TGTGCCAGCAGCTTAGTACAGGATGGCTACACCTTC
D: TRBD1; size: .; J: TRBJ1-1; V: TRBV5-1; CDR3: CASSPTGGARTEAFF; DNA: TGCGCCAGCAGCCCGACAGGGGGCGCGAGGACTGAAGCTTTCTTT
D: .; size: .; J: TRBJ2-5; V: TRBV7-9; CDR3: CASSLYVSSGQETQYF; DNA: TGTGCCAGCAGCTTATATGTATCGAGCGGGCAAGAGACCCAGTACTTC
D: .; size: .; J: TRBJ1-5; V: TRBV25-1; CDR3: CASSGHTRDF; DNA: TGTGCCAGCAGTGGACACACCAGGGATTTT
D: .; size: .; J: TRBJ1-2; V: TRBV28; CDR3: CASSLVGRGGYTF; DNA: TGTGCCAGCAGTTTGGTGGGGAGAGGTGGCTACACCTTC
D: TRBD2; size: once; J: TRBJ2-1; V: TRBV11-2; CDR3: CASSLDLLAGIEQFF; DNA: TGTGCCAGCAGCTTAGATCTACTAGCGGGAATTGAGCAGTTCTTC